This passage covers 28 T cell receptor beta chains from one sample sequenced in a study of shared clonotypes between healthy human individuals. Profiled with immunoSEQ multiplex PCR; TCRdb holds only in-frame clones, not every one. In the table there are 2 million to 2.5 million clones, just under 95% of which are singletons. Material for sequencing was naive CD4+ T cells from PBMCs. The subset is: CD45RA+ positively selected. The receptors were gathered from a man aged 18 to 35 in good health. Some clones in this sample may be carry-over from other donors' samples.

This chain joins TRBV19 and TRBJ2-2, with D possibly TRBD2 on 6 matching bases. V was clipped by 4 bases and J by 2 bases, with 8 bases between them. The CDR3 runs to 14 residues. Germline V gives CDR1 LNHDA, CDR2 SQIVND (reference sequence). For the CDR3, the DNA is TGTGCCAGTAGTACAACTAGCAACACCGGGGAGCTGTTTTTT. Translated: CASSTTSNTGELFF.

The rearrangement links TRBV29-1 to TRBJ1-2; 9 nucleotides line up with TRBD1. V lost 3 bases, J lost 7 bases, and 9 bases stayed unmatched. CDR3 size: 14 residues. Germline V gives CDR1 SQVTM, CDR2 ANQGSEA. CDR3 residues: CSVDGGQGGPGYTF. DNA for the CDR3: TGCAGCGTTGACGGGGGACAGGGTGGTCCTGGCTACACCTTC.

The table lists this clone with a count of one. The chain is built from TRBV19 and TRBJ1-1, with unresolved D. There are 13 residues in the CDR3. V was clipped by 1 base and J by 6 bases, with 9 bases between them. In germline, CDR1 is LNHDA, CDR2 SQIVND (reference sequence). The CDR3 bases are TGTGCCAGTAGTATAGGCTCAGGCGCTGAAGCTTTCTTT. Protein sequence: CASSIGSGAEAFF.

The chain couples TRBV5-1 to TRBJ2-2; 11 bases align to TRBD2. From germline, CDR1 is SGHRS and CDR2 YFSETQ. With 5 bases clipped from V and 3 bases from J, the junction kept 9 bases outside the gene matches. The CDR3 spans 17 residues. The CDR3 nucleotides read TGCGCCAGCAGTCCCATAGCACTAGCGGGAGACACCGGGGAGCTGTTTTTT. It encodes CASSPIALAGDTGELFF.

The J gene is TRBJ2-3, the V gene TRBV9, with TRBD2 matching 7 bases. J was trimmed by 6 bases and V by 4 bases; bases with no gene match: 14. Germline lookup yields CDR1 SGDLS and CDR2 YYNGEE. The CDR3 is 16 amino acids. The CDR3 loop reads CASSPQIGGGSDTQYF. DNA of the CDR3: TGTGCCAGCAGCCCCCAAATAGGAGGCGGGAGCGATACGCAGTATTTT.

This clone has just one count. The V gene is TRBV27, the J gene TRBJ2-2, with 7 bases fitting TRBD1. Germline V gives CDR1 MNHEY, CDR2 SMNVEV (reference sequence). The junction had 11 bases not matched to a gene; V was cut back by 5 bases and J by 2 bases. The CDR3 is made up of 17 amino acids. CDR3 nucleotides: TGTGCCAGCAGTCTGCGGACAGGAGTCTTAAACACCGGGGAGCTGTTTTTT. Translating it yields CASSLRTGVLNTGELFF.

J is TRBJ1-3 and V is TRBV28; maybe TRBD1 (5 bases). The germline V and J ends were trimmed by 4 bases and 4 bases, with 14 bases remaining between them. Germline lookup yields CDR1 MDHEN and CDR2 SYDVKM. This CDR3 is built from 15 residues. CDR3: CASSSPGGTGNTIYF. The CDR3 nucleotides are TGTGCCAGCAGTTCCCCCGGGGGAACGGGAAACACCATATATTTT.

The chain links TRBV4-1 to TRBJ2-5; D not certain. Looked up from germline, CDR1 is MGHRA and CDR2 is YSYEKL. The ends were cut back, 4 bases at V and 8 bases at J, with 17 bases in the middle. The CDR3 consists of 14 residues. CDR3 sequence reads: CASSPRWERDTQYF. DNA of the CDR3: TGCGCCAGCAGCCCAAGGTGGGAAAGAGACACCCAGTACTTC.

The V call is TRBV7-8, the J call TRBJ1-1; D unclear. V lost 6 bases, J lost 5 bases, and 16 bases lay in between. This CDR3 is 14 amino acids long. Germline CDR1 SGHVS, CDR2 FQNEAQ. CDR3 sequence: CASRSAMQRTEAFF. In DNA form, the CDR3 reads TGTGCCAGCAGGTCTGCGATGCAGCGAACTGAAGCTTTCTTT.

The CDR3 bases are TGTGCCAGCAGCCGGACAGGGCAGGAGCAGTTCTTC. It codes for CASSRTGQEQFF. The chain is built from TRBV6-1 and TRBJ2-1, with 8 bases lining up with TRBD1. Germline lookup yields CDR1 MNHNS and CDR2 SASEGT. V shed 6 bases and J 10 bases; nucleotides not matched to a gene: 5. The CDR3 is made up of 12 amino acids.

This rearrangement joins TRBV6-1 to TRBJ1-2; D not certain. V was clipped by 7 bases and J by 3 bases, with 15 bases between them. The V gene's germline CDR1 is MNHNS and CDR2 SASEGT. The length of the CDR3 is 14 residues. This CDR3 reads CASTQASFYYGYTF. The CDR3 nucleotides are TGTGCCAGCACCCAAGCGTCCTTCTACTATGGCTACACCTTC.

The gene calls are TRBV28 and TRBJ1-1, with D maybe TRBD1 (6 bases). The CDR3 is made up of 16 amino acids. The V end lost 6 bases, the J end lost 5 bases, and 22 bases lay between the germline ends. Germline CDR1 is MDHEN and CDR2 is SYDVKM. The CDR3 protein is CASSPPRGLRDTEAFF. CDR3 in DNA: TGTGCCAGCAGCCCTCCCCGGGGGCTAAGGGATACTGAAGCTTTCTTT.

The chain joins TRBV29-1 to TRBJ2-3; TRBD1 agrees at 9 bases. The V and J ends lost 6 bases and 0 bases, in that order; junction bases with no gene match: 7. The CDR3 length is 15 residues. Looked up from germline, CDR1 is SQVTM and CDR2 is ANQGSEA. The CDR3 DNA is TGCAGCGTGGCATCGGGACAGGGAAGCACAGATACGCAGTATTTT. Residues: CSVASGQGSTDTQYF.

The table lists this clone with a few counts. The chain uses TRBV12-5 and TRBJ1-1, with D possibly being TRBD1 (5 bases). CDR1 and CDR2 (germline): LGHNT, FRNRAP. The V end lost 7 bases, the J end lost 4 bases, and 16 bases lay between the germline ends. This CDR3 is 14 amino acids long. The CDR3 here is CASASQGSGTEAFF. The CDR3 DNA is TGTGCTAGTGCCTCCCAGGGAAGTGGCACTGAAGCTTTCTTT.

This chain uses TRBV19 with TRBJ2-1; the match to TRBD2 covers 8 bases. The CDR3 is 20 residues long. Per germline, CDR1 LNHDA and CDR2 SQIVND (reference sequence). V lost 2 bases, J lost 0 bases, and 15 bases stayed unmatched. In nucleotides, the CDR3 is TGTGCCAGTAGTATATCCCCCGGACTGTCTAGCGGGTCCTCCTACAATGAGCAGTTCTTC. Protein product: CASSISPGLSSGSSYNEQFF.

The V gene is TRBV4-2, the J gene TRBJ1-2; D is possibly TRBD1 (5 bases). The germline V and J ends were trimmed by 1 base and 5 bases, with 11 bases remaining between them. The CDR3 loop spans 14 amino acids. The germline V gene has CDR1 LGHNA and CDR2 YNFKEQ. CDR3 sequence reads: CASSQAGARYGYTF. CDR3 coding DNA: TGTGCCAGCAGCCAAGCCGGGGCTCGGTATGGCTACACCTTC.

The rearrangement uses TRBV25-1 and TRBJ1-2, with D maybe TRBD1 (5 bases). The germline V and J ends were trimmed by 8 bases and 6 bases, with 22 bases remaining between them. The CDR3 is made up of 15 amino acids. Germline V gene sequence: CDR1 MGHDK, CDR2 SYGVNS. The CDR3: CASAPATGRTHGYTF. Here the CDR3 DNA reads TGTGCCAGCGCCCCGGCTACGGGGCGCACTCATGGCTACACCTTC.

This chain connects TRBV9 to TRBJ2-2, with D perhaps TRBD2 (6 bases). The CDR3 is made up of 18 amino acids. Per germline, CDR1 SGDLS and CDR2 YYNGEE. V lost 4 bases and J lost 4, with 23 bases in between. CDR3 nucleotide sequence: TGTGCCAGCAGCACCTACGGGACTTCCAGGTCAACCACCGGGGAGCTGTTTTTT. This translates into CASSTYGTSRSTTGELFF.

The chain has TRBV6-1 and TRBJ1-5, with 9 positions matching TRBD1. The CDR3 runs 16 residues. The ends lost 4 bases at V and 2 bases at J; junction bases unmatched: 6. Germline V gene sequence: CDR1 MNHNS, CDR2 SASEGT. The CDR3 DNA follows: TGTGCCAGCAGTGCCACAGGGGGCGGCGGCAATCAGCCCCAGCATTTT. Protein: CASSATGGGGNQPQHF.

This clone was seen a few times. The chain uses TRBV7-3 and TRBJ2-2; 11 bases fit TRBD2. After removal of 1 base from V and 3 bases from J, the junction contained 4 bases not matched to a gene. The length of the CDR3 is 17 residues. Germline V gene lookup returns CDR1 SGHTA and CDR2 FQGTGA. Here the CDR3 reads CASSLKTSGSHTGELFF. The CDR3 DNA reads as TGTGCCAGCAGCTTAAAAACTAGCGGGAGTCACACCGGGGAGCTGTTTTTT. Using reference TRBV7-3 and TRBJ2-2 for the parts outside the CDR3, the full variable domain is GAGVSQTPSNKVTEKGKYVELRCDPISGHTALYWYRQSLGQGPEFLIYFQGTGAADDSGLPNDRFFAVRPEGSVSTLKIQRTERGDSAVYLCASSLKTSGSHTGELFFGEGSRLTVL.

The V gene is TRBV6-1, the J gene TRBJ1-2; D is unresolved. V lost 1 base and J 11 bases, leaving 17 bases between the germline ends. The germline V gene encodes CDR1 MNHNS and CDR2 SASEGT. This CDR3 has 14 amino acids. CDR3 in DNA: TGTGCCAGCAGTGAAGGTGGCACCCGGGTTCAATACACCTTC. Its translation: CASSEGGTRVQYTF.

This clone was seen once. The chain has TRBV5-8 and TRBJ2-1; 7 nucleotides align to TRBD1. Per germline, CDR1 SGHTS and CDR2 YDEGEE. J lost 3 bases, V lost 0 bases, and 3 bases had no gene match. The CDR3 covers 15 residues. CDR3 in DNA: TGTGCCAGCAGCTTGGTAGGGGGCCGCTACAATGAGCAGTTCTTC. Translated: CASSLVGGRYNEQFF.

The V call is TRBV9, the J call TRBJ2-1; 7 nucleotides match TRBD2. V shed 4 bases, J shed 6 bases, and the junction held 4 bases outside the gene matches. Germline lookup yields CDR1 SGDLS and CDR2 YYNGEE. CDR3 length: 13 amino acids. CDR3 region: CASSPRLANEQFF. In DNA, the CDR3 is TGTGCCAGCAGCCCCAGACTAGCCAATGAGCAGTTCTTC.

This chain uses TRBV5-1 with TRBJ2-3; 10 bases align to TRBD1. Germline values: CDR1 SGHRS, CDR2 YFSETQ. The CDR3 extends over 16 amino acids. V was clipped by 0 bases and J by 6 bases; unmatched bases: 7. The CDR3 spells CASSLGGTGVVDTQYF. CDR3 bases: TGCGCCAGCAGCTTGGGCGGGACAGGGGTCGTGGATACGCAGTATTTT.

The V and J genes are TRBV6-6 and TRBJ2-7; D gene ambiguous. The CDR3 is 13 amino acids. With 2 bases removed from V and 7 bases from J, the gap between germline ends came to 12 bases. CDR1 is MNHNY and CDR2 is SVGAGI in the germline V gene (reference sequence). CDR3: CASSYEVGVEQYF. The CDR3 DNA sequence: TGTGCCAGCAGTTACGAGGTTGGCGTAGAGCAGTACTTC.

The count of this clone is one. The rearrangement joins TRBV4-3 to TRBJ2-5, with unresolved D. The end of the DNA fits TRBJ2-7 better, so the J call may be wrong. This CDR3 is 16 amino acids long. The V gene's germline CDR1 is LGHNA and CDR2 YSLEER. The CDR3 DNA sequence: TGCGCCAGCAGCCAAGATCCGGCTAGTGTGGCCTACGAGCAGTACTTC. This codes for CASSQDPASVAYEQYF.

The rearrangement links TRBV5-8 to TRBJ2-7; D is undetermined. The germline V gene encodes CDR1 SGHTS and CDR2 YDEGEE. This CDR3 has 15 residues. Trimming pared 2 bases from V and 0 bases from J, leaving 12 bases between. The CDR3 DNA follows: TGTGCCAGCAGCTTAGCAGTACGTGTCTCCTACGAGCAGTACTTC. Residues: CASSLAVRVSYEQYF.

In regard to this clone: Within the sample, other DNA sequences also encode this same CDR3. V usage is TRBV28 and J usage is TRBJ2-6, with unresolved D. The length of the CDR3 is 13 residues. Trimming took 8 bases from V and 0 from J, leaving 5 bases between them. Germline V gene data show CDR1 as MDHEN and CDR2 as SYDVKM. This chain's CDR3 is CASQDSGANVLTF. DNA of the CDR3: TGTGCCAGCCAGGACTCTGGGGCCAACGTCCTGACTTTC.